These 17 T cell receptor beta chains were sequenced from one sample in a study of T cells after yellow fever vaccination. TCRdb analysed the 5' RACE reads with MiXCR anew, one entry per CDR3 protein. Of about 360,000 distinct CDR3 sequences listed, under 7.5% are singletons. This specimen consisted of PBMCs, obtained 5 days after the yellow fever booster vaccination. The source of these receptors is a man in his thirties or forties who received the YFV17D yellow fever vaccine.

V usage is TRBV7-2 and J usage is TRBJ2-7, with D possibly matching TRBD2 (7 bases). V lost 3 bases to trimming and J lost 2 bases, with 17 bases between them. CDR1 is SGHTA and CDR2 is FQGNSA in the germline V gene. The CDR3 loop spans 16 amino acids. CDR3: CASSFTPWEGAYEQYF. Written as DNA, the CDR3 is TGTGCCAGCAGCTTTACCCCCTGGGAGGGGGCCTACGAGCAGTACTTC.

This rearrangement joins TRBV4-3 to TRBJ1-2, with D perhaps matching TRBD1 (5 bases). The CDR3 runs to 15 residues. The germline CDR1 and CDR2 sequences are LGHNA and YSLEER. Trimming took off 0 bases at V and 4 bases at J, with 12 bases between the two ends. CDR3: CASSQEPGYPYGYTF. The CDR3, as DNA: TGCGCCAGCAGCCAAGAGCCAGGGTATCCCTATGGCTACACCTTC.

This clonotype was counted ten times or more. The rearrangement joins TRBV6-5 to TRBJ1-1, with TRBD1 matching over 7 bases. CDR1 MNHEY and CDR2 SVGAGI come from the germline V gene. The CDR3 length is 13 residues. The V gene end was trimmed by 2 bases and the J gene end by 8 bases; junction bases not matched to a gene: 5. The CDR3: CASSYEGGREAFF. CDR3 coding DNA: TGTGCCAGCAGTTACGAAGGGGGCAGGGAAGCTTTCTTT.

This clonotype has only a few counts. The rearrangement joins TRBV24-1 to TRBJ2-1; 9 nucleotides agree with TRBD1. CDR3 length equals 17 residues. Trimming took 4 bases from V and 2 from J; bases not matched to a gene: 8. Germline CDR1 reads KGHDR; CDR2 reads SFDVKD. CDR3 bases: TGTGCCACCAGTGACCAAGGGGGACAGGGAGCCTACAATGAGCAGTTCTTC. Translated, it gives CATSDQGGQGAYNEQFF.

This clonotype has more than one count but fewer than ten. The chain uses TRBV29-1 and TRBJ2-7; D call uncertain. Germline V gives CDR1 SQVTM, CDR2 ANQGSEA. The CDR3 spans 12 residues. The V gene lost 3 bases and the J gene lost 3 bases, with 9 bases spanning the gap. The CDR3 sequence: CSVEMGRYEQYF. CDR3 coding DNA: TGCAGCGTTGAGATGGGTCGCTACGAGCAGTACTTC.

This clonotype has only a few counts. This chain connects TRBV5-1 to TRBJ2-5, with 7 bases lining up with TRBD2. V was pared by 4 bases and J by 1 base, with 4 bases of the junction left unmatched. The CDR3 has 14 amino acids. CDR1 is SGHRS, CDR2 YFSETQ, per germline. The CDR3 protein is CASSGGSPQETQYF. CDR3 nucleotides: TGCGCCAGCAGCGGCGGGAGTCCCCAAGAGACCCAGTACTTC. Full variable domain (remainder filled in from reference TRBV5-1 and TRBJ2-5): KAGVTQTPRYLIKTRGQQVTLSCSPISGHRSVSWYQQTPGQGLQFLFEYFSETQRNKGNFPGRFSGRQFSNSRSEMNVSTLELGDSALYLCASSGGSPQETQYFGPGTRLLVL.

This clonotype was seen repeatedly, ten times or more. The rearrangement links TRBV4-3 to TRBJ1-5, with 7 nucleotides matching TRBD1. The CDR3 covers 15 residues. Looked up from germline, CDR1 is LGHNA and CDR2 is YSLEER. The junction had 7 bases not matched to a gene; V was cut back by 4 bases and J by 4 bases. The CDR3 is CASSLTTGNNQPQHF. The DNA for the CDR3 is TGCGCCAGCAGCCTAACGACAGGGAATAATCAGCCCCAGCATTTT.

Regarding this clonotype: A read error may be the cause here, since a much bigger clone is one base away. The rearrangement uses TRBV12-3 or TRBV12-4 and TRBJ2-7, with D possibly matching TRBD2 (5 bases). The CDR3 totals 12 residues. The V end was cut by 8 bases, the J end by 7 bases, with 15 bases between. CDR3 amino acids: CASGPTRNEQYF. The CDR3 nucleotides are TGTGCCAGCGGTCCTACTAGGAATGAGCAGTACTTC.

The sample holds many counts of this clonotype. The chain employs TRBV5-1 and TRBJ2-1, with D perhaps matching TRBD2 (5 bases). CDR3 length: 16 residues. CDR1 and CDR2 (germline): SGHRS, YFSETQ. Trimming cost V 1 base and J 0 bases, with 11 bases left between them. CDR3 sequence: CASSLITGSSYNEQFF. The CDR3, as DNA: TGCGCCAGCAGCTTGATTACGGGGAGCTCCTACAATGAGCAGTTCTTC.

This clonotype was seen a few times. The chain recombines TRBV3-1 with TRBJ1-2, with D hard to call. This CDR3 is 12 amino acids long. Germline CDR1 LGHDT, CDR2 YNNKEL (reference sequence). The V and J ends lost 2 bases and 7 bases respectively, with 8 bases between them. The CDR3 here is CASSQRVGGYTF. As DNA, the CDR3 is TGTGCCAGCAGCCAAAGGGTGGGTGGCTACACCTTC.

This clonotype was found a few times. The genes are TRBV7-2 and TRBJ2-1; a weak D match, TRBD2 (6 bases). Per the germline V gene, CDR1 is SGHTA and CDR2 is FQGNSA. The CDR3 runs 15 residues. Trimming shortened V by 1 base and J by 1 base, and 8 bases separated the two germline ends. The CDR3 is CASSLDGTSYNEQFF. The CDR3 bases are TGTGCCAGCAGCTTAGACGGGACTTCCTACAATGAGCAGTTCTTC.

Many counts were recorded for this clonotype. The chain has TRBV29-1 and TRBJ2-7, with 8 positions matching TRBD1. Germline values: CDR1 SQVTM, CDR2 ANQGSEA. Trimming took 7 bases from V and 5 from J; bases not matched to a gene: 13. The CDR3 is made up of 14 amino acids. CDR3 nucleotides: TGCAGCGCCAGATTAATCGACAGGGGAGACGAGCAGTACTTC. It yields the protein CSARLIDRGDEQYF.

This clonotype was observed many times. This chain links TRBV7-2 with TRBJ2-5; D remains ambiguous. The CDR3 extends over 16 amino acids. V lost 5 bases to trimming and J lost 5 bases, with 21 bases between them. Germline CDR1 reads SGHTA; CDR2 reads FQGNSA. The chain's CDR3 is CASSAYQADIGETQYF. The DNA of the CDR3 is TGTGCCAGCAGCGCTTACCAGGCCGATATAGGGGAGACCCAGTACTTC. The entire variable domain, with the rest obtained from reference TRBV7-2 and TRBJ2-5, is as follows: GAGVSQSPSNKVTEKGKDVELRCDPISGHTALYWYRQSLGQGLEFLIYFQGNSAPDKSGLPSDRFSAERTGGSVSTLTIQRTQQEDSAVYLCASSAYQADIGETQYFGPGTRLLVL.

V usage is TRBV5-1 and J usage is TRBJ2-2; possibly TRBD1 or TRBD2 for D (5 bases each). Germline assignment: CDR1 SGHRS and CDR2 YFSETQ. Trimming took 0 bases from V and 7 from J, leaving 10 bases between them. There are 14 residues in the CDR3. This chain's CDR3 is CASSLEGRGGELFF. The CDR3 nucleotides read TGCGCCAGCAGCTTGGAGGGACGAGGCGGGGAGCTGTTTTTT.

The V gene is TRBV15, the J gene TRBJ1-6, with a possible D match to TRBD1 (5 bases). Germline loops: CDR1 LNHNV, CDR2 YYDKDF (reference sequence). V was shortened by 0 bases and J by 9 bases, with 18 bases between the two germline ends. The CDR3 runs 17 residues. The CDR3 region is CATSRDPQGGLGSPLHF. The CDR3 bases are TGTGCCACCAGCAGAGATCCTCAGGGAGGACTCGGTTCACCCCTCCACTTT.

This clonotype was detected ten times or more. V is TRBV11-2 and J is TRBJ1-2; 9 bases are a match to TRBD1. CDR3 length equals 16 residues. Germline CDR1 reads SGHAT; CDR2 reads FQNNGV. The ends lost 0 bases at V and 6 bases at J; junction bases unmatched: 8. CDR3 sequence (DNA): TGTGCCAGCAGCTTAGATCAGAGGACAGGGGATGATGGCTACACCTTC. Its protein is CASSLDQRTGDDGYTF. Full variable domain (missing parts from reference TRBV11-2 and TRBJ1-2): EAGVAQSPRYKIIEKRQSVAFWCNPISGHATLYWYQQILGQGPKLLIQFQNNGVVDDSQLPKDRFSAERLKGVDSTLKIQPAKLEDSAVYLCASSLDQRTGDDGYTFGSGTRLTVV.

This clonotype was counted between two and nine times. The junction does not match germline at one end; this may be a read error. This chain uses TRBV12-3 or TRBV12-4 with TRBJ2-1, with 12 bases that match TRBD2. The CDR3 runs to 14 residues. The CDR3 loop reads CASSLAGGPSEQFF. The CDR3 DNA sequence: TGTGCCAGCAGTCTAGCGGGAGGGCCAAGTGAGCAGTTCTTC.